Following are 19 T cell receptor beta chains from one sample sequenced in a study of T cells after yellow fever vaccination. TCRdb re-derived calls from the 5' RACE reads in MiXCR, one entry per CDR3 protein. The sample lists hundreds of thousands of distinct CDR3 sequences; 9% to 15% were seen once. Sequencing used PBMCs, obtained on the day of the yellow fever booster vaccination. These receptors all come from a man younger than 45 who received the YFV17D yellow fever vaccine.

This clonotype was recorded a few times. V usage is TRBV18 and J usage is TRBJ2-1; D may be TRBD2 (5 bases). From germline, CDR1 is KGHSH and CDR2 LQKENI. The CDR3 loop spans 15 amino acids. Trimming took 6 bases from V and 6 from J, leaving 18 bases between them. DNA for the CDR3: TGTGCCAGCTCTCCGGACTCTTTCAATCTCAATGAGCAGTTCTTC. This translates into CASSPDSFNLNEQFF.

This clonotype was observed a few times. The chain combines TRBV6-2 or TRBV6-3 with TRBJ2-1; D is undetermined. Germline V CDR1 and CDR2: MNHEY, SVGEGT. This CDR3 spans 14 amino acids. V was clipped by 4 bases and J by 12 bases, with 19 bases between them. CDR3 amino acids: CASSSPGTLGWQFF. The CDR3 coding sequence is TGTGCCAGCAGTTCCCCGGGTACCCTGGGATGGCAGTTCTTC.

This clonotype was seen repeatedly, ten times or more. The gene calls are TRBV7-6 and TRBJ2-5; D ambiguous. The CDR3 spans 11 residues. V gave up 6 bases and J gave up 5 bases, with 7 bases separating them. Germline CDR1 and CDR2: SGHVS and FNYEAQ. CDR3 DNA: TGTGCCAGCAGGGATCGGGAGACCCAGTACTTC. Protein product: CASRDRETQYF.

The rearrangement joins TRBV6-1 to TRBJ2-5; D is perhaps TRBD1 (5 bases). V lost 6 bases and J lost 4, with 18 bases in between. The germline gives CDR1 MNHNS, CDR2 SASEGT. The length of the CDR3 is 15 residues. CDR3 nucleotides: TGTGCCAGCAGCCCGACGGTGGGGCGGATAGAGACCCAGTACTTC. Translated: CASSPTVGRIETQYF.

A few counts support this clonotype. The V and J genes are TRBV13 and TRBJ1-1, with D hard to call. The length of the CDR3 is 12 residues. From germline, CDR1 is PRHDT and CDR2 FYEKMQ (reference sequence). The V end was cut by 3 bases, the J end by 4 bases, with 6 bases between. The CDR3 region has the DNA TGTGCCAGCAGCTTCGGGATCACTGAAGCTTTCTTT. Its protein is CASSFGITEAFF.

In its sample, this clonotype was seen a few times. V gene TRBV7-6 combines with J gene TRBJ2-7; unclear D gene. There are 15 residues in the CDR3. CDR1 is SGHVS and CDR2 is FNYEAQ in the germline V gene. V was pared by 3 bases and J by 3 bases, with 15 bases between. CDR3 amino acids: CASSLGLEGFYEQYF. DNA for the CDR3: TGTGCCAGCAGCTTGGGTTTAGAAGGGTTCTACGAGCAGTACTTC.

CDR3 amino acids: CASSDHGSTSRQFF. The CDR3 nucleotides are TGTGCCAGCAGCGACCACGGGTCTACTAGCAGGCAGTTCTTC. The chain employs TRBV3-1 and TRBJ2-1; perhaps TRBD2 as D (6 bases). The CDR3 is 14 residues long. Germline V gene data show CDR1 as LGHDT and CDR2 as YNNKEL (reference sequence). V lost 5 bases to trimming and J lost 12 bases, with 20 bases between them.

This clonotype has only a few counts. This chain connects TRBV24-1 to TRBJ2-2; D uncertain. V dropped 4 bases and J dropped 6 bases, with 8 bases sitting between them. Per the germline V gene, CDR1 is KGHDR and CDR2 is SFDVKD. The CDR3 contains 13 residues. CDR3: CATSEPGAGELFF. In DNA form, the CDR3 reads TGTGCCACCAGTGAGCCGGGCGCCGGGGAGCTGTTTTTT.

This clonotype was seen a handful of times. The CDR3 sequence: CASSSESGLRSPDTQYF. CDR3 sequence (DNA): TGTGCCAGCAGTTCTGAATCGGGACTCCGGTCGCCAGATACGCAGTATTTT. The chain employs TRBV28 and TRBJ2-3, with TRBD2 as a possible D gene (6 bases). Deletions cut 4 bases from V and 4 bases from J, with 21 bases between. Germline-derived CDR1 and CDR2 are MDHEN and SYDVKM. The CDR3 is 17 amino acids.

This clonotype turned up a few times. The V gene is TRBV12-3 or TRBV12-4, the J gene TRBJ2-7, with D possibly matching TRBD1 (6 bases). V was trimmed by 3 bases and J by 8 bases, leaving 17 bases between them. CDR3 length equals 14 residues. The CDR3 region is CASSLRQALGKQYF. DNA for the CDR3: TGTGCCAGCAGTTTGAGACAGGCACTAGGGAAGCAGTACTTC.

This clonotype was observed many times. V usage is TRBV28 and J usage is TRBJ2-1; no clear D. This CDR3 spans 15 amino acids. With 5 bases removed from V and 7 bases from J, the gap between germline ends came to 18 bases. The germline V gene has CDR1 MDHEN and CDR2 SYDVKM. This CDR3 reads CASSRRLSGTNEQFF. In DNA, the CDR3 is TGTGCCAGCAGTCGTCGGCTTTCCGGTACGAATGAGCAGTTCTTC.

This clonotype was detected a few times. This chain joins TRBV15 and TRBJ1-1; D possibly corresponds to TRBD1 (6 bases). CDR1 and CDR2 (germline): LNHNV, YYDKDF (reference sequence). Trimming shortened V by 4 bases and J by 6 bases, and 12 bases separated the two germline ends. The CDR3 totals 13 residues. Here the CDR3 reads CATSKQGGAEAFF. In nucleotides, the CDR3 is TGTGCCACCAGCAAACAGGGAGGGGCTGAAGCTTTCTTT.

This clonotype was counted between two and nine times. As DNA, the CDR3 is TGCGCCAGCAGCTTACAAGTTTTTCAGAACACCGGGGAGCTGTTTTTT. Translating gives CASSLQVFQNTGELFF. The V gene is TRBV5-1, the J gene TRBJ2-2, with no clear D. CDR3 size: 16 residues. Between the trimmed V and J ends, which lost 2 bases and 1 base, there was a span of 12 bases. Germline CDR1 is SGHRS and CDR2 is YFSETQ.

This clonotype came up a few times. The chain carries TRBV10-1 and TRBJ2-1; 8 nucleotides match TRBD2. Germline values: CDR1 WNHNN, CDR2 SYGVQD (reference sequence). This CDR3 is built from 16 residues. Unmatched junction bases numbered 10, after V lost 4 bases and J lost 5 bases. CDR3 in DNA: TGCGCCAGCAGTGGTCCTAGCGGGCAACCGGACAATGAGCAGTTCTTC. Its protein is CASSGPSGQPDNEQFF.

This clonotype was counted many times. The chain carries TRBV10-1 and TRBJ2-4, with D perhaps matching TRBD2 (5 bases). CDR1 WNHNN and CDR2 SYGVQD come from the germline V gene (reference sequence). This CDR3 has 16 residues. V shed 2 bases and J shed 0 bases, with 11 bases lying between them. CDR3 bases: TGCGCCAGCAGTGAGGCCGACGGGATAGCCAAAAACATTCAGTACTTC. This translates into CASSEADGIAKNIQYF.

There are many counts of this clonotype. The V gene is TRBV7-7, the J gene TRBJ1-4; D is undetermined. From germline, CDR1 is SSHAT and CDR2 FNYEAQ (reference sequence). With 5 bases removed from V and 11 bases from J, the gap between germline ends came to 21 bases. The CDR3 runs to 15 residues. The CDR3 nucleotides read TGTGCCAGCAGCCCCCAGGTCGGGTCGTTGGGCAAACTGTTTTTT. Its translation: CASSPQVGSLGKLFF.

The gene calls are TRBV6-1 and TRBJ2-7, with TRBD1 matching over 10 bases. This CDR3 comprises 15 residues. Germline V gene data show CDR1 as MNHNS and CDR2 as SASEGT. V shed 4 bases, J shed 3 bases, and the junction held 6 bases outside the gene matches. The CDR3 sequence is CASSGPGQGFYEQYF. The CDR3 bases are TGTGCCAGCAGTGGTCCGGGACAGGGGTTCTACGAGCAGTACTTC.

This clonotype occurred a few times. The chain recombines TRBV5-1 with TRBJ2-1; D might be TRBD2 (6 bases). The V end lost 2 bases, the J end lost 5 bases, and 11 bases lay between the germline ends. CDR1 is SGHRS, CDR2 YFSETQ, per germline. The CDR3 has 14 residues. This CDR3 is CASSFRTSNNEQFF. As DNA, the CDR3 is TGCGCCAGCAGCTTTAGAACTAGCAACAATGAGCAGTTCTTC.

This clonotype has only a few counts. DNA of the CDR3: TGCAGCGTTGTTAGGACAGGCGGGCGCAGCACAGATACGCAGTATTTT. This translates into CSVVRTGGRSTDTQYF. This chain connects TRBV29-1 to TRBJ2-3; 7 bases line up with TRBD1. The J segment lost 0 bases and the V segment lost 4 bases, leaving 10 bases of the junction unmatched. CDR1 and CDR2 (germline): SQVTM, ANQGSEA. The CDR3 runs to 16 residues.